Below, 20 T cell receptor beta chains from the same sample are listed, as sequenced in a study of blood T cell repertoires in COVID-19. Clones were read by immunoSEQ multiplex PCR, and TCRdb kept only the in-frame ones, dropping some. The sample yields 150,000 to 200,000 clones, around nine tenths seen once. The sequenced sample consisted of peripheral blood. The receptors derive from a man aged 65 to 79 with active or convalescent COVID-19.

This clone has a handful of counts. This chain connects TRBV2 to TRBJ1-2; 8 bases map to TRBD1. This CDR3 is built from 13 residues. Trimming removed 11 bases from V and 6 bases from J; junction bases left unmatched: 11. From germline, CDR1 is SNHLY and CDR2 FYNNEI. The CDR3 region is CAGGAGGFHGYTF. CDR3 in DNA: TGTGCCGGGGGAGCAGGGGGCTTCCATGGCTACACCTTC.

This chain uses TRBV18 with TRBJ2-7; weak D call: TRBD2 (5 bases). Looked up from germline, CDR1 is KGHSH and CDR2 is LQKENI. CDR3 length: 15 amino acids. Trimming stripped 0 bases from V and 6 bases from J, with 15 bases between. The CDR3 region has the DNA TGTGCCAGCTCACCACCTGGGGAGATAGTCTCCGAGCAGTACTTC. It yields the protein CASSPPGEIVSEQYF.

The chain is built from TRBV4-3 and TRBJ1-4, with 9 bases lining up with TRBD1. The V segment lost 5 bases and the J segment 7 bases; nucleotides outside the gene matches: 8. CDR1 and CDR2 from the germline V gene are LGHNA and YSLEER. The CDR3 totals 15 residues. The CDR3 DNA reads TGCGCCAGCAGCTCCCACAGGGGGCCGGGTGAAAAACTGTTTTTT. It yields the protein CASSSHRGPGEKLFF.

V and J are TRBV7-2 and TRBJ2-2; 8 bases are shared with TRBD1. The J segment lost 5 bases and the V segment lost 5 bases, leaving 7 bases of the junction unmatched. CDR1 is SGHTA and CDR2 is FQGNSA in the germline V gene. CDR3 length equals 15 residues. The CDR3 reads CASSITGGRTGELFF. The CDR3 DNA is TGTGCCAGCAGCATAACAGGGGGACGAACCGGGGAGCTGTTTTTT.

This clone was found a few times. This rearrangement joins TRBV10-3 to TRBJ1-4, with D uncertain. Germline loops: CDR1 ENHRY, CDR2 SYGVKD. The CDR3 totals 12 residues. Trimming removed 8 bases at V and 7 bases at J, with 11 bases between. CDR3 nucleotides: TGTGCCATCTCTCCGAGAGGTGAAAAACTGTTTTTT. Translation gives CAISPRGEKLFF.

This clone was counted only a few times. In DNA form, the CDR3 reads TGTGCCAGCAGCTTGGGGGAGATTAGCAATCAGCCCCAGCATTTT. This translates into CASSLGEISNQPQHF. This sequence joins TRBV5-5 and TRBJ1-5, with D hard to call. Germline V gene data show CDR1 as SGHKS and CDR2 as YYEKEE (reference sequence). The CDR3 covers 15 residues. The V gene lost 0 bases and the J gene lost 0 bases, with 7 bases spanning the gap.

This chain uses TRBV10-2 with TRBJ1-3, with a weak D call TRBD1 (6 bases). Trimming took 6 bases from V and 1 from J, leaving 10 bases between them. This CDR3 is 14 amino acids long. Looked up from germline, CDR1 is WSHSY and CDR2 is SAAADI. The DNA of the CDR3 is TGCGCCAGCAGGGACAGCGGATCTGGAAACACCATATATTTT. Translation: CASRDSGSGNTIYF.

The chain links TRBV6-6 to TRBJ1-2; no clear D. Germline V gives CDR1 MNHNY, CDR2 SVGAGI (reference sequence). The CDR3 runs to 12 residues. V was shortened by 7 bases and J by 4 bases, with 10 bases between the two germline ends. The CDR3 loop reads CASTQTSYGYTF. The CDR3 DNA follows: TGTGCCAGCACGCAAACATCCTATGGCTACACCTTC.

The gene calls are TRBV18 and TRBJ1-4; tentatively, D is TRBD1 (6 bases). V gave up 8 bases and J gave up 8 bases, with 12 bases separating them. This CDR3 is 12 amino acids long. CDR1 is KGHSH and CDR2 is LQKENI in the germline V gene. CDR3 protein: CASGLDREKLFF. The CDR3 nucleotides are TGTGCCAGCGGACTGGACAGAGAAAAACTGTTTTTT.

This sequence joins TRBV2 and TRBJ1-3; no firm D call. V was shortened by 2 bases and J by 0 bases, with 8 bases between the two germline ends. The CDR3 runs to 15 residues. Germline values: CDR1 SNHLY, CDR2 FYNNEI. This CDR3 reads CASSEMPSSGNTIYF. CDR3 sequence (DNA): TGTGCCAGCAGTGAAATGCCTAGCTCTGGAAACACCATATATTTT.

The chain is built from TRBV18 and TRBJ1-6; D is unresolved. V was pared by 5 bases and J by 8 bases, with 7 bases between. The CDR3 has 12 amino acids. The germline gives CDR1 KGHSH, CDR2 LQKENI. The CDR3 reads CASSTRDSPLHF. As DNA, the CDR3 is TGTGCCAGCTCAACGCGTGATTCACCCCTCCACTTT.

The chain is built from TRBV30 and TRBJ1-1; unclear D gene. Trimming cost V 4 bases and J 1 base, with 4 bases left between them. CDR1 and CDR2 from the germline V gene are GTSNPN and SVGIG (reference sequence). The CDR3 runs 11 residues. The CDR3: CAWNRNTEAFF. CDR3 nucleotides: TGTGCCTGGAATCGGAACACTGAAGCTTTCTTT.

V is TRBV6-5 and J is TRBJ1-4; D remains ambiguous. Looked up from germline, CDR1 is MNHEY and CDR2 is SVGAGI. V was cut by 2 bases and J by 7 bases, with 17 bases left in between. This CDR3 spans 16 amino acids. CDR3 loop: CASSYPWLEGIEKLFF. For the CDR3, the DNA is TGTGCCAGCAGTTACCCCTGGTTGGAGGGTATTGAAAAACTGTTTTTT.

The chain uses TRBV19 and TRBJ1-2; D is unresolved. The V gene's germline CDR1 is LNHDA and CDR2 SQIVND (reference sequence). The CDR3 covers 14 residues. V lost 3 bases, J lost 2 bases, and 10 bases lay in between. CDR3 residues: CASSILEMNYGYTF. DNA of the CDR3: TGTGCCAGTAGTATTCTGGAGATGAACTATGGCTACACCTTC.

The V call is TRBV11-2, the J call TRBJ2-7, with TRBD2 identical over 7 bases. Germline-derived CDR1 and CDR2 are SGHAT and FQNNGV. The CDR3 runs 13 residues. The J segment lost 2 bases and the V segment lost 4 bases, leaving 2 bases of the junction unmatched. Here the CDR3 DNA reads TGTGCCAGCAGCTCAGCGGGAACCTACGAGCAGTACTTC. Protein sequence: CASSSAGTYEQYF.

This chain uses TRBV28 with TRBJ1-3; possible D gene TRBD1, 6 bases. Trimming stripped 7 bases from V and 4 bases from J, with 20 bases between. Germline CDR1 MDHEN, CDR2 SYDVKM. CDR3 length: 16 residues. The CDR3 sequence: CASIEGGEAAGNTIYF. CDR3 nucleotides: TGTGCCAGCATAGAGGGGGGGGAAGCAGCAGGAAACACCATATATTTT.

The chain links TRBV3-1 (or the pseudogene TRBV3-2) to TRBJ2-7; D call uncertain. CDR3 length equals 14 residues. Between the trimmed V and J ends, which lost 1 base and 0 bases, there was a span of 7 bases. Germline CDR1 and CDR2: LGHDT and YNNKEL (reference sequence). For the CDR3, the DNA is TGTGCCAGCAGCCAAGCTCAGAACTCCTACGAGCAGTACTTC. This translates into CASSQAQNSYEQYF.

V gene TRBV5-1 combines with J gene TRBJ1-1, with 8 bases lining up with TRBD1. The germline gives CDR1 SGHRS, CDR2 YFSETQ. This CDR3 comprises 17 residues. Unmatched junction bases numbered 13, after V lost 1 base and J lost 5 bases. The CDR3 DNA is TGCGCCAGCAGCTTGCAGGGGGCGCGGGATGTTGTTACTGAAGCTTTCTTT. Protein sequence: CASSLQGARDVVTEAFF.

The chain uses TRBV6-5 and TRBJ2-1, with 8 bases lining up with TRBD1. Germline V gives CDR1 MNHEY, CDR2 SVGAGI. V gave up 6 bases and J gave up 9 bases; unmatched junction bases: 7. This CDR3 has 13 amino acids. CDR3 protein: CASRSGQGGEQFF. CDR3 coding DNA: TGTGCCAGCAGATCTGGACAGGGTGGTGAGCAGTTCTTC.

The chain employs TRBV27 and TRBJ1-2; D remains ambiguous. Germline V gene lookup returns CDR1 MNHEY and CDR2 SMNVEV (reference sequence). Trimming left V 3 bases short and J 4 bases short, with 15 bases between. CDR3 length: 15 residues. The CDR3 protein is CASSFSVRSAYGYTF. Written as DNA, the CDR3 is TGTGCCAGCAGTTTTTCGGTCAGGTCCGCCTATGGCTACACCTTC.